Here is one TCR beta chain with its context. Unique molecular identifiers (one per individual cDNA molecule) were attached. TCRdb processed the 5' RACE reads anew with MiXCR; each CDR3 protein has one entry. The data show some 96,000 distinct CDR3 sequences, with under 15% seen just once and 2% to 2.5% held by the top ten. This record belongs to a study of early T cells in non-severe SARS-CoV-2 infection. The CDR3 covers 11 residues. Germline values: CDR1 SEHNR, CDR2 FQNEAQ (reference sequence). Trimming shortened V by 5 bases and J by 9 bases, and 11 bases separated the two germline ends. This chain joins TRBV7-9 and TRBJ2-7; D not certain. This receptor was obtained from an adult who was a healthcare worker with PCR-confirmed SARS-CoV-2 infection or an uninfected control (not recorded which). Material: whole blood. The CDR3 reads CASSTIQGQYF. For the CDR3, the DNA is TGTGCCAGCAGCACCATTCAAGGGCAGTACTTC.